The 20 T cell receptor beta chains below were found in one sample sequenced in a study of control samples from healthy donors and cancer patients. Clones were sequenced by immunoSEQ multiplex PCR, and TCRdb holds only the in-frame ones, with some missing. The sample has approximately 150,000 clones; more than 85% are singletons. The specimen sequenced was blood. The receptors shown here come from a woman in her 40s in good health.

This sequence joins TRBV5-4 and TRBJ2-5, with a weak D call TRBD1 (7 bases). CDR1 and CDR2 (germline): SGHNT, YYREEE (reference sequence). Trimming left V 4 bases short and J 5 bases short, with 15 bases between. The CDR3 is made up of 14 amino acids. CDR3 nucleotide sequence: TGTGCCAGCAGCGCGCAGGGGGGTCGGGAGACCCAGTACTTC. It encodes CASSAQGGRETQYF.

The genes are TRBV12-3 or TRBV12-4 and TRBJ2-3; D call uncertain. V was clipped by 6 bases and J by 7 bases, with 14 bases between them. The CDR3 extends over 13 amino acids. DNA of the CDR3: TGTGCCAGCAGGTTAACGACGTCATATACGCAGTATTTT. It is translated as CASRLTTSYTQYF.

The chain recombines TRBV11-2 with TRBJ2-1, with a tentative D call TRBD2 (5 bases). This CDR3 has 14 amino acids. V was trimmed by 1 base and J by 4 bases, leaving 8 bases between them. Germline V CDR1 and CDR2: SGHAT, FQNNGV. Written as DNA, the CDR3 is TGTGCCAGCAGCTTAGGACTAACATACAATGAGCAGTTCTTC. This codes for CASSLGLTYNEQFF.

V gene TRBV19 combines with J gene TRBJ1-2; D call uncertain. V lost 5 bases and J 0 bases, leaving 13 bases between the germline ends. Germline CDR1 is LNHDA and CDR2 is SQIVND (reference sequence). The CDR3 is made up of 15 amino acids. The CDR3 region is CASSPQLLPNYGYTF. The CDR3 DNA reads as TGTGCCAGTAGTCCCCAGCTATTACCTAACTATGGCTACACCTTC.

The chain uses TRBV5-1 and TRBJ2-6; TRBD1 aligns across 9 bases. Trimming cost V 4 bases and J 1 base; bases outside gene matches: 3. The CDR3 sequence is 16 residues long. The germline V gene encodes CDR1 SGHRS and CDR2 YFSETQ. DNA for the CDR3: TGCGCCAGCAGCCCGGACAGGGGTTCTGGGGCCAACGTCCTGACTTTC. This sequence encodes CASSPDRGSGANVLTF.

The chain employs TRBV18 and TRBJ2-2; the D gene is possibly TRBD1 (5 bases). Trimming removed 4 bases at V and 6 bases at J, with 12 bases between. Germline-derived CDR1 and CDR2 are KGHSH and LQKENI. CDR3 length: 14 residues. The CDR3 nucleotides read TGTGCCAGCTCACAAAGGGGCGGAGCCGGGGAGCTGTTTTTT. Encoded protein: CASSQRGGAGELFF.

The chain's CDR3 is CASRPEGFYYGYTF. The CDR3 nucleotides are TGCGCCAGCAGACCAGAGGGGTTCTACTATGGCTACACCTTC. This sequence joins TRBV5-1 and TRBJ1-2; weak D call: TRBD1 (5 bases). V lost 5 bases and J lost 3, with 14 bases in between. CDR3 length: 14 residues. In germline, CDR1 is SGHRS, CDR2 YFSETQ.

The chain recombines TRBV12-5 with TRBJ2-3; TRBD2 might be the D (5 bases). V gave up 4 bases and J gave up 3 bases, with 8 bases separating them. Germline V gene data show CDR1 as LGHNT and CDR2 as FRNRAP. There are 13 residues in the CDR3. The CDR3 DNA follows: TGTGCTAGTGGTTGGACTGTTACAGATACGCAGTATTTT. Its translation: CASGWTVTDTQYF.

V and J are TRBV6-1 and TRBJ2-2; unclear D gene. CDR1 and CDR2 from the germline V gene are MNHNS and SASEGT. This CDR3 has 13 residues. The V end was cut by 1 base, the J end by 6 bases, with 6 bases between. In DNA form, the CDR3 reads TGTGCCAGCAGTGAAGGAGGTGCCGGGGAGCTGTTTTTT. This encodes CASSEGGAGELFF.

The chain uses TRBV7-8 and TRBJ1-2; D possibly corresponds to TRBD1 (5 bases). This CDR3 spans 16 amino acids. Germline-derived CDR1 and CDR2 are SGHVS and FQNEAQ. The V end lost 4 bases, the J end lost 5 bases, and 20 bases lay between the germline ends. This chain's CDR3 is CASSSSPTHTGYGYTF. The CDR3 DNA reads TGTGCCAGCAGCTCCTCCCCCACTCATACAGGTTATGGCTACACCTTC.

The chain is built from TRBV15 and TRBJ2-7, with D perhaps TRBD2 (7 bases). The V and J ends lost 0 bases and 6 bases respectively, with 24 bases between them. Germline V lookup: CDR1 LNHNV, CDR2 YYDKDF (reference sequence). CDR3 length: 18 amino acids. The CDR3 reads CATSREGGPTGFPSEQYF. The DNA of the CDR3 is TGTGCCACCAGCAGAGAGGGGGGGCCGACAGGCTTCCCTTCCGAGCAGTACTTC. Variable domain in full (rest from reference TRBV15 and TRBJ2-7): DAMVIQNPRYQVTQFGKPVTLSCSQTLNHNVMYWYQQKSSQAPKLLFHYYDKDFNNEADTPDNFQSRRPNTSFCFLDIRSPGLGDTAMYLCATSREGGPTGFPSEQYFGPGTRLTVT.

The sample holds one count of this clone. CDR3 in DNA: TGTGCCATCAGGACCGGACTAGCATCGTCAGATACGCAGTATTTT. This encodes CAIRTGLASSDTQYF. V is TRBV10-3 and J is TRBJ2-3, with 8 bases matching TRBD2. V lost 6 bases and J lost 4; bases outside the gene matches: 9. Germline V gene lookup returns CDR1 ENHRY and CDR2 SYGVKD. This CDR3 has 15 residues.

The V gene is TRBV4-2, the J gene TRBJ1-5; D unresolved. This CDR3 contains 13 residues. V lost 0 bases, J lost 6 bases, and 6 bases lay in between. The germline V gene encodes CDR1 LGHNA and CDR2 YNFKEQ. The CDR3 sequence: CASSQDYGQPQHF. Written as DNA, the CDR3 is TGTGCCAGCAGCCAAGATTATGGTCAGCCCCAGCATTTT.

The J gene is TRBJ2-3, the V gene TRBV7-9; D might be TRBD1 (7 bases). The CDR3 consists of 16 residues. V was shortened by 5 bases and J by 4 bases, with 19 bases between the two germline ends. From germline, CDR1 is SEHNR and CDR2 FQNEAQ (reference sequence). CDR3 region: CASSPYRGGRSDTQYF. DNA of the CDR3: TGTGCCAGCAGCCCCTACAGGGGTGGGAGGTCAGATACGCAGTATTTT.

This rearrangement joins TRBV7-9 to TRBJ1-4; no firm D call. This CDR3 has 13 residues. V shed 2 bases and J shed 7 bases, with 8 bases lying between them. Germline CDR1 is SEHNR and CDR2 is FQNEAQ (reference sequence). The CDR3 is CASSLSRGEKLFF. CDR3 DNA sequence: TGTGCCAGCAGCTTATCCCGGGGTGAAAAACTGTTTTTT.

V is TRBV10-1 and J is TRBJ2-3; 7 positions agree with TRBD2. The V and J ends lost 5 bases and 8 bases, in that order; junction bases with no gene match: 7. CDR3 length: 13 residues. Germline V gene lookup returns CDR1 WNHNN and CDR2 SYGVQD (reference sequence). The CDR3 DNA is TGCGCCAGCAGTCGGGCCGGGGAGGGTACGCAGTATTTT. It is translated as CASSRAGEGTQYF.

This chain joins TRBV5-1 and TRBJ1-2; D perhaps matches TRBD1 (6 bases). The CDR3 contains 13 residues. V lost 3 bases to trimming and J lost 8 bases, with 14 bases between them. Germline CDR1 SGHRS, CDR2 YFSETQ. The CDR3 sequence is CASSSDRPGGYTF. The CDR3 nucleotides read TGCGCCAGCAGCTCCGACAGGCCAGGAGGCTACACCTTC.

This chain joins TRBV5-1 and TRBJ2-5, with 7 bases matching TRBD1. Trimming cost V 4 bases and J 1 base; bases outside gene matches: 4. In germline, CDR1 is SGHRS, CDR2 YFSETQ. The CDR3 length is 14 residues. The CDR3 DNA reads as TGCGCCAGCAGCCCGGGACAGCTCCAAGAGACCCAGTACTTC. It yields the protein CASSPGQLQETQYF.

The chain carries TRBV7-8 and TRBJ2-3; D is perhaps TRBD1 or TRBD2 (5 bases each). This CDR3 is 16 amino acids long. V was pared by 6 bases and J by 4 bases, with 20 bases between. CDR1 is SGHVS and CDR2 is FQNEAQ in the germline V gene. The CDR3 nucleotides are TGTGCCAGCAGGCATACCGGGACCTCCTACCCAGATACGCAGTATTTT. Amino acid sequence: CASRHTGTSYPDTQYF.

The V and J genes are TRBV23-1 and TRBJ1-1; D unclear. TRBV23-1 counts as an open reading frame of uncertain function. The CDR3 has 14 amino acids. V was cut by 8 bases and J by 1 base, with 14 bases left in between. CDR3: CASLATATNTEAFF. Here the CDR3 DNA reads TGCGCCAGCTTAGCAACGGCTACGAACACTGAAGCTTTCTTT.